The 28 T cell receptor beta chains presented below share a single source sample, sequenced in a study of T cells after yellow fever vaccination. TCRdb re-called the 5' RACE reads through MiXCR, storing one row per CDR3 protein. The sample consists of approximately 260,000 distinct CDR3 sequences, 10% to 15% of them appearing once. The specimen comprised CD4+ T cells sorted from PBMCs, sampled 45 days after the yellow fever booster vaccination. The origin of the receptors is a man aged 25 to 45 who received the YFV17D yellow fever vaccine.

The gene calls are TRBV5-1 and TRBJ2-7; maybe TRBD1 (6 bases). V lost 1 base and J 2 bases, leaving 13 bases between the germline ends. Germline CDR1 and CDR2: SGHRS and YFSETQ. The CDR3 is 15 amino acids. CDR3 region: CASSLNRASTYEQYF. The CDR3 bases are TGCGCCAGCAGCTTGAACAGGGCGAGCACCTACGAGCAGTACTTC.

This clonotype was detected only a few times. The V call is TRBV7-6, the J call TRBJ2-3; a weak D match, TRBD2 (6 bases). CDR3 length: 19 amino acids. CDR1 is SGHVS, CDR2 FNYEAQ, per germline. The V and J ends lost 0 bases and 4 bases respectively, with 23 bases between them. The CDR3 loop reads CASSLAKFREWGKPDTQYF. The CDR3 DNA is TGTGCCAGCAGCTTAGCAAAGTTCCGGGAGTGGGGAAAGCCAGATACGCAGTATTTT.

Many counts were recorded for this clonotype. The rearrangement links TRBV20-1 to TRBJ2-5; D might be TRBD1 or TRBD2, each matching 5 bases. The V gene's germline CDR1 is DFQATT and CDR2 SNEGSKA (reference sequence). The CDR3 has 14 residues. V shed 0 bases and J shed 5 bases, with 13 bases lying between them. This CDR3 reads CSARDGRGRETQYF. The CDR3 nucleotides read TGCAGTGCTAGAGATGGAAGGGGACGGGAGACCCAGTACTTC.

The V and J genes are TRBV20-1 and TRBJ2-1; perhaps D is TRBD1 or TRBD2 (5 bases each). The CDR3 covers 14 residues. V was cut by 3 bases and J by 1 base, with 10 bases left in between. Germline V gene data show CDR1 as DFQATT and CDR2 as SNEGSKA (reference sequence). The CDR3, as DNA: TGCAGTGCTAGCACTAGGGGATCCTACAATGAGCAGTTCTTC. It yields the protein CSASTRGSYNEQFF.

V usage is TRBV5-1 and J usage is TRBJ2-1; D is undetermined. Germline V gene data show CDR1 as SGHRS and CDR2 as YFSETQ. The CDR3 runs to 15 residues. The germline V and J ends were trimmed by 1 base and 6 bases, with 14 bases remaining between them. The DNA of the CDR3 is TGCGCCAGCAGCTTGTCGAGTTCGGGCCCCAATGAGCAGTTCTTC. Amino acids: CASSLSSSGPNEQFF.

The chain links TRBV29-1 to TRBJ1-2, with D uncertain. The CDR3 consists of 10 residues. Per the germline V gene, CDR1 is SQVTM and CDR2 is ANQGSEA. V lost 8 bases and J 6 bases, leaving 10 bases between the germline ends. CDR3 sequence reads: CSSAEDGYTF. The CDR3 nucleotides read TGCAGCAGTGCGGAAGATGGCTACACCTTC.

The chain employs TRBV20-1 and TRBJ2-5; no reliable D call. This CDR3 has 13 residues. The germline gives CDR1 DFQATT, CDR2 SNEGSKA (reference sequence). V lost 1 base, J lost 3 bases, and 9 bases lay in between. The DNA of the CDR3 is TGCAGTGCTAGAGTGGCAAGAAAAGAGACCCAGTACTTC. As protein: CSARVARKETQYF.

This clonotype was observed a few times. The rearrangement links TRBV4-3 to TRBJ1-2; D ambiguous. V was trimmed by 0 bases and J by 8 bases, leaving 19 bases between them. The CDR3 has 16 residues. The V gene's germline CDR1 is LGHNA and CDR2 YSLEER. CDR3 amino acids: CASSQEPLSGVGGYTF. The CDR3 bases are TGCGCCAGCAGCCAAGAACCCCTGAGTGGGGTAGGAGGCTACACCTTC.

V is TRBV29-1 and J is TRBJ1-2, with unresolved D. Trimming cost V 1 base and J 4 bases, with 7 bases left between them. The CDR3 covers 12 residues. The germline CDR1 and CDR2 sequences are SQVTM and ANQGSEA. In DNA form, the CDR3 reads TGCAGCGTTGAAGGGCGAGGCTATGGCTACACCTTC. Encoded protein: CSVEGRGYGYTF.

The chain employs TRBV7-2 and TRBJ1-1, with a possible D match to TRBD1 (6 bases). Germline V gives CDR1 SGHTA, CDR2 FQGNSA. The germline V and J ends were trimmed by 5 bases and 1 base, with 14 bases remaining between them. CDR3 length: 15 amino acids. The CDR3 here is CASSKYRVGNTEAFF. CDR3 bases: TGTGCCAGCAGCAAATACAGGGTTGGGAACACTGAAGCTTTCTTT. Supplemented by reference TRBV7-2 and TRBJ1-1, the full variable domain reads GAGVSQSPSNKVTEKGKDVELRCDPISGHTALYWYRQSLGQGLEFLIYFQGNSAPDKSGLPSDRFSAERTGGSVSTLTIQRTQQEDSAVYLCASSKYRVGNTEAFFGQGTRLTVV.

The table lists this clonotype with a few counts. The genes are TRBV29-1 and TRBJ2-1; 13 bases are shared with TRBD2. The germline CDR1 and CDR2 sequences are SQVTM and ANQGSEA. V dropped 4 bases and J dropped 8; count of bases not matched to a gene: 8. This CDR3 has 15 residues. CDR3 in DNA: TGCAGCGTTGCACTAGCGGGAGGGCCACTCGATGAGCAGTTCTTC. Protein: CSVALAGGPLDEQFF.

This clonotype was seen only a few times. The chain employs TRBV7-9 and TRBJ1-5; 7 bases fit TRBD1. V lost 4 bases, J lost 4 bases, and 7 bases stayed unmatched. In germline, CDR1 is SEHNR, CDR2 FQNEAQ (reference sequence). This CDR3 is built from 15 residues. This CDR3 is CASSSSDRVNQPQHF. CDR3 in DNA: TGTGCCAGCAGCTCCTCCGACAGGGTAAATCAGCCCCAGCATTTT.

In this sample, this clonotype turned up a few times. The rearrangement uses TRBV7-9 and TRBJ1-1; no definite D call. V lost 5 bases and J 2 bases, leaving 18 bases between the germline ends. The CDR3 totals 16 residues. In germline, CDR1 is SEHNR, CDR2 FQNEAQ (reference sequence). For the CDR3, the DNA is TGTGCCAGCAGCCCGCTTAAAGGAGGTTCCAACACTGAAGCTTTCTTT. This sequence encodes CASSPLKGGSNTEAFF.

The J gene is TRBJ2-7, the V gene TRBV12-2; the table's D call, TRBD1, was not checked against the DNA. TRBV12-2 corresponds to a pseudogene. CDR3 length: 15 residues. In DNA, the CDR3 is TGTGCAAGTCGCTTAATTCCTATGCCCCCTTACGAGCAGTACTTC. Translating gives CASRLIPMPPYEQYF.

This chain connects TRBV4-3 to TRBJ2-2; the match to TRBD2 covers 11 bases. The CDR3 runs 16 residues. Trimming removed 4 bases from V and 4 bases from J; junction bases left unmatched: 5. Germline-derived CDR1 and CDR2 are LGHNA and YSLEER. Written as DNA, the CDR3 is TGCGCCAGCAGCCGGGGGACTAGCGGACTCACCGGGGAGCTGTTTTTT. This codes for CASSRGTSGLTGELFF.

The rearrangement joins TRBV12-3 or TRBV12-4 to TRBJ2-2; perhaps D is TRBD1 or TRBD2 (5 bases each). Trimming stripped 8 bases from V and 6 bases from J, with 13 bases between. The CDR3 loop spans 13 amino acids. CDR3 region: CASSFGGAGELFF. CDR3 nucleotides: TGTGCCAGCTCCTTTGGGGGAGCCGGGGAGCTGTTTTTT.

Here the CDR3 reads CASSAGTSGRATDTQYF. The CDR3 DNA sequence: TGTGCCAGCAGCGCCGGGACTAGCGGGAGGGCCACAGATACGCAGTATTTT. The V gene is TRBV7-9, the J gene TRBJ2-3, with TRBD2 matching over 16 bases. Losses at the gene ends were 5 bases for V and 2 bases for J; bases not matched to a gene: 4. This CDR3 has 17 residues. Germline lookup yields CDR1 SEHNR and CDR2 FQNEAQ (reference sequence).

This chain links TRBV7-9 with TRBJ1-1, with D unresolved. The germline V gene encodes CDR1 SEHNR and CDR2 FQNEAQ (reference sequence). V was shortened by 3 bases and J by 0 bases, with 8 bases between the two germline ends. The CDR3 length is 14 residues. The CDR3 DNA follows: TGTGCCAGCAGCTTTAGGCCGGTGAACACTGAAGCTTTCTTT. This codes for CASSFRPVNTEAFF.

The chain employs TRBV24-1 and TRBJ2-1; 14 bases match TRBD2. The junction had 7 bases not matched to a gene; V was cut back by 6 bases and J by 10 bases. The CDR3 covers 15 residues. Per germline, CDR1 KGHDR and CDR2 SFDVKD. This CDR3 reads CATSPGTSGGGEQFF. CDR3 sequence (DNA): TGTGCCACCAGTCCCGGGACTAGCGGGGGCGGAGAGCAGTTCTTC.

The V gene is TRBV20-1, the J gene TRBJ2-7; D unresolved. The CDR3 runs to 13 residues. V was cut by 6 bases and J by 3 bases, with 15 bases left in between. Germline lookup yields CDR1 DFQATT and CDR2 SNEGSKA (reference sequence). CDR3 amino acids: CSAPTPEFYEQYF. Written as DNA, the CDR3 is TGCAGTGCGCCAACCCCGGAATTCTACGAGCAGTACTTC.

This clonotype was detected ten times or more. V gene TRBV6-5 combines with J gene TRBJ2-5, with TRBD2 identical over 8 bases. The germline gives CDR1 MNHEY, CDR2 SVGAGI. The CDR3 covers 14 residues. The trim removed 2 bases at V and 5 bases at J, leaving 4 bases unmatched. CDR3 residues: CASSYLAGTETQYF. For the CDR3, the DNA is TGTGCCAGCAGTTACCTAGCGGGTACCGAGACCCAGTACTTC.

The chain carries TRBV14 and TRBJ2-7; the D is unclear. In germline, CDR1 is SGHDN, CDR2 FVKESK. CDR3 length: 12 residues. The V end lost 0 bases, the J end lost 6 bases, and 6 bases lay between the germline ends. For the CDR3, the DNA is TGTGCCAGCAGCCAAGAACATCTCGAGCAGTACTTC. This codes for CASSQEHLEQYF.

The chain is built from TRBV3-1 and TRBJ2-1, with 7 bases fitting TRBD1. Trimming removed 4 bases from V and 4 bases from J; junction bases left unmatched: 7. Germline values: CDR1 LGHDT, CDR2 YNNKEL (reference sequence). The CDR3 is 15 amino acids. Here the CDR3 reads CASSRSPGQYNEQFF. As DNA, the CDR3 is TGTGCCAGCAGCCGGTCTCCGGGACAGTACAATGAGCAGTTCTTC.

This clonotype was seen many times. One junction end does not reproduce the germline sequence, and a read error may be involved. This chain connects TRBV7-9 to TRBJ2-3, with 14 bases lining up with TRBD2. CDR3 size: 16 residues. The V gene's germline CDR1 is SEHNR and CDR2 FQNEAQ (reference sequence). The CDR3 loop is CASSLGLAGVTDTQYF. In nucleotides, the CDR3 is TGCGCCAGCAGCTTGGGACTAGCGGGAGTTACAGATACGCAGTATTTT.

Only a few counts were recorded for this clonotype. The V call is TRBV9, the J call TRBJ1-2; 8 bases line up with TRBD1. This CDR3 region has 15 residues. Trimming removed 4 bases from V and 2 bases from J; junction bases left unmatched: 7. Germline-derived CDR1 and CDR2 are SGDLS and YYNGEE. The CDR3 sequence: CASSPRQGTNYGYTF. Here the CDR3 DNA reads TGTGCCAGCAGCCCCCGACAGGGGACGAACTATGGCTACACCTTC. Using reference TRBV9 and TRBJ1-2 for the parts outside the CDR3, the full variable domain is DSGVTQTPKHLITATGQRVTLRCSPRSGDLSVYWYQQSLDQGLQFLIQYYNGEERAKGNILERFSAQQFPDLHSELNLSSLELGDSALYFCASSPRQGTNYGYTFGSGTRLTVV.

This rearrangement joins TRBV5-1 to TRBJ2-2, with D unclear. CDR3 size: 13 residues. Trimming removed 4 bases from V and 5 bases from J, with 9 bases in between. Germline V CDR1 and CDR2: SGHRS, YFSETQ. As DNA, the CDR3 is TGCGCCAGCAGCGCCTCGGAGACCGGGGAGCTGTTTTTT. The encoded protein is CASSASETGELFF. Full variable domain (outside the CDR3, taken from reference TRBV5-1 and TRBJ2-2): KAGVTQTPRYLIKTRGQQVTLSCSPISGHRSVSWYQQTPGQGLQFLFEYFSETQRNKGNFPGRFSGRQFSNSRSEMNVSTLELGDSALYLCASSASETGELFFGEGSRLTVL.

The CDR3 region is CASSLDGWGAYEQYF. The CDR3 nucleotides are TGCGCCAGCAGCTTGGACGGCTGGGGGGCCTACGAGCAGTACTTC. V gene TRBV5-1 combines with J gene TRBJ2-7; TRBD2 is a possible D gene (6 bases). This CDR3 comprises 15 residues. V was clipped by 0 bases and J by 2 bases, with 12 bases between them. The germline V gene has CDR1 SGHRS and CDR2 YFSETQ.

The V and J genes are TRBV5-5 and TRBJ2-5; D unresolved. The CDR3 consists of 15 residues. From germline, CDR1 is SGHKS and CDR2 YYEKEE (reference sequence). Trimming pared 0 bases from V and 2 bases from J, leaving 11 bases between. Written as DNA, the CDR3 is TGTGCCAGCAGCTTGGGGGAAGGCAGACAAGAGACCCAGTACTTC. It yields the protein CASSLGEGRQETQYF.